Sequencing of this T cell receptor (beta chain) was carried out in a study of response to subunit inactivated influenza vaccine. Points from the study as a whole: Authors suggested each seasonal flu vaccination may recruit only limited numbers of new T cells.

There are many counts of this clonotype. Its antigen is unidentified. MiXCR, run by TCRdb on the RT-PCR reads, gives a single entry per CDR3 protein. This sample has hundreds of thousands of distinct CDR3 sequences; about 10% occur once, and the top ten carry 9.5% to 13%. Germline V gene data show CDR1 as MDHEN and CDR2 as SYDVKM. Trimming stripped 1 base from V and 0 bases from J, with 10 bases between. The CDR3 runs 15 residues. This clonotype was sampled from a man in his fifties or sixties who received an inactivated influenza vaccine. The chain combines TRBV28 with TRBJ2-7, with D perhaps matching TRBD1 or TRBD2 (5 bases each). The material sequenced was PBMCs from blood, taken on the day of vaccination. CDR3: CASSLYQGPSYEQYF. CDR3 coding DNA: TGTGCCAGCAGTTTATACCAGGGACCCTCCTACGAGCAGTACTTC.